The following is a T cell receptor (beta chain) sequence with its context. Its antigen is undetermined. This entry belongs to a study of T cell responses to AZD1222 COVID-19 vaccine. Findings of the study overall: Only 5 or 6 AZD1222 recipients were seropositive at baseline. Researchers took repertoire samples only after the peak T cell response had come.

This CDR3 is built from 15 residues. Germline V gives CDR1 SGDLS, CDR2 YYNGEE. Trimming left V 0 bases short and J 2 bases short, with 10 bases between. Profiled with immunoSEQ multiplex PCR; TCRdb holds only in-frame clones, not every one. The sample lists roughly 100,000 clones; more than 70% were seen once. The chain recombines TRBV9 with TRBJ2-3, with no clear D. This TCR was sampled from an adult who received the AZD1222 COVID-19 vaccine. This sample comprised peripheral blood, obtained 28 days after the second AZD1222 dose. The CDR3 region has the DNA TGTGCCAGCAGCGTAGCTAGGTCCGACACAGATACGCAGTATTTT. Translated, it gives CASSVARSDTDTQYF.